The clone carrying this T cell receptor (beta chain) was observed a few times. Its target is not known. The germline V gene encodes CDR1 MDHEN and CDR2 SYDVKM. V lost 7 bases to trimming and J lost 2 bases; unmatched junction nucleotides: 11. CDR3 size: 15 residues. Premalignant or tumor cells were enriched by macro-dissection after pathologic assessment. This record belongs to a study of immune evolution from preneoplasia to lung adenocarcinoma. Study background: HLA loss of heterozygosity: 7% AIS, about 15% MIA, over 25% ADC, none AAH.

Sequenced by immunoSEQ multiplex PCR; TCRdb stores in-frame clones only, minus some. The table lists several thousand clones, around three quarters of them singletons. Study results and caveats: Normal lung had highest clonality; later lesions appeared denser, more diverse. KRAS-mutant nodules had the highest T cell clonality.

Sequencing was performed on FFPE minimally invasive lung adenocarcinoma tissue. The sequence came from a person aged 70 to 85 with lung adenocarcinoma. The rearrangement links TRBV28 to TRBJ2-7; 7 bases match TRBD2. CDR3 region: CASTSGGSLPYEQYF. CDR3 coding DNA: TGTGCCAGCACCTCTGGCGGGAGTCTGCCCTACGAGCAGTACTTC.